Each of the 27 T cell receptor beta chains below was sequenced from the same sample in a study of CD8 T cells in ankylosing spondylitis. Study-level results: A motif in TCR beta, a set of 8 or 9 highly homologous variants, appeared characteristic of ankylosing spondylitis blood.

TCRdb reanalysed the 5' RACE reads using MiXCR and keeps one entry per CDR3 protein. Counted here are some 220,000 distinct CDR3 sequences, just under 7.5% occurring once; the ten biggest clones make up 12% to 15%. Antigens for these TCRs are unknown. The sequencing sample was made of blood, either unsorted or a sorted T cell fraction (not recorded which). The origin of the receptors is a male donor with ankylosing spondylitis.

There are many counts of this clonotype. The CDR3 spells CASSQGTGNTGELFF. In DNA form, the CDR3 reads TGCGCCAGCAGCCAAGGGACAGGAAACACCGGGGAGCTGTTTTTT. The chain combines TRBV4-3 with TRBJ2-2, with 7 bases that match TRBD1. V lost 1 base to trimming and J lost 2 bases; unmatched junction nucleotides: 1. Germline V gene data show CDR1 as LGHNA and CDR2 as YSLEER. This CDR3 region has 15 residues.

This clonotype was seen ten or more times. The chain couples TRBV10-1 to TRBJ1-2, with D possibly matching TRBD1 (5 bases). CDR3 length: 13 amino acids. Germline CDR1 WNHNN, CDR2 SYGVQD (reference sequence). Trimming removed 4 bases at V and 8 bases at J, with 14 bases between. CDR3 sequence reads: CASSGDRSYGYTF. The DNA for the CDR3 is TGCGCCAGCAGTGGGGACCGTTCCTACGGCTACACCTTC.

This clonotype came up many times. The DNA of the CDR3 is TGCGCCAGCAGCCAAACATGGCGGTTAGCCTACGAGCAGTACTTC. It is translated as CASSQTWRLAYEQYF. This chain uses TRBV4-3 with TRBJ2-7; D not resolved. Germline loops: CDR1 LGHNA, CDR2 YSLEER. With 2 bases removed from V and 2 bases from J, the gap between germline ends came to 13 bases. The CDR3 is 15 amino acids.

This clonotype was counted at least ten times. The rearrangement uses TRBV7-6 and TRBJ2-5; 7 bases are shared with TRBD1. V trimming: 0 bases; J trimming: 3 bases; junction bases outside the gene matches: 4. Per the germline V gene, CDR1 is SGHVS and CDR2 is FNYEAQ. CDR3 length equals 15 residues. The DNA of the CDR3 is TGTGCCAGCAGCTTAGCAGGGGGCGAGGAAGAGACCCAGTACTTC. This sequence encodes CASSLAGGEEETQYF.

V usage is TRBV7-2 and J usage is TRBJ2-1; 9 bases line up with TRBD2. The CDR3 spans 17 residues. The germline CDR1 and CDR2 sequences are SGHTA and FQGNSA. V lost 5 bases and J lost 3; bases outside the gene matches: 11. The chain's CDR3 is CASSGFGSGGHYNEQFF. DNA for the CDR3: TGTGCCAGCAGCGGCTTCGGTAGCGGGGGACACTACAATGAGCAGTTCTTC. Complete variable domain (other parts from reference TRBV7-2 and TRBJ2-1): GAGVSQSPSNKVTEKGKDVELRCDPISGHTALYWYRQSLGQGLEFLIYFQGNSAPDKSGLPSDRFSAERTGGSVSTLTIQRTQQEDSAVYLCASSGFGSGGHYNEQFFGPGTRLTVL.

The chain has TRBV7-9 and TRBJ2-2; no firm D call. V shed 4 bases and J shed 4 bases, with 13 bases lying between them. The germline V gene has CDR1 SEHNR and CDR2 FQNEAQ (reference sequence). The CDR3 is 15 amino acids. CDR3 coding DNA: TGTGCCAGCAGCTCCCGTAATGGCGGCACCGGGGAGCTGTTTTTT. Amino acids: CASSSRNGGTGELFF.

This clonotype was seen repeatedly, ten times or more. The chain joins TRBV4-1 to TRBJ2-2; the match to TRBD1 covers 8 bases. CDR1 is MGHRA, CDR2 YSYEKL, per germline. V shed 3 bases, J shed 4 bases, and the junction held 4 bases outside the gene matches. The CDR3 contains 15 residues. For the CDR3, the DNA is TGCGCCAGCAGCCACCGGACAGGGATCACCGGGGAGCTGTTTTTT. Its translation is CASSHRTGITGELFF.

This clonotype occurred many times. The rearrangement joins TRBV9 to TRBJ2-3, with D perhaps being TRBD1 or TRBD2 (7 bases each). V lost 1 base to trimming and J lost 1 base, with 13 bases between them. The CDR3 contains 16 residues. Germline V lookup: CDR1 SGDLS, CDR2 YYNGEE. CDR3 loop: CASSVSGGAGTDTQYF. Written as DNA, the CDR3 is TGTGCCAGCAGCGTATCAGGGGGGGCGGGCACAGATACGCAGTATTTT. The whole variable domain, remainder taken from reference TRBV9 and TRBJ2-3, is DSGVTQTPKHLITATGQRVTLRCSPRSGDLSVYWYQQSLDQGLQFLIQYYNGEERAKGNILERFSAQQFPDLHSELNLSSLELGDSALYFCASSVSGGAGTDTQYFGPGTRLTVL.

This clonotype was seen a handful of times. The chain has TRBV20-1 and TRBJ1-2, with D possibly matching TRBD1 (5 bases). The CDR3 consists of 15 residues. Trimming took off 0 bases at V and 6 bases at J, with 17 bases between the two ends. The germline CDR1 and CDR2 sequences are DFQATT and SNEGSKA (reference sequence). The CDR3 nucleotides read TGCAGTGCTAGAGATGGGGACGGCCCAGGCAATGGCTACACCTTC. Encoded protein: CSARDGDGPGNGYTF.

This clonotype has more than one count but fewer than ten. The genes are TRBV12-5 and TRBJ1-1; TRBD1 might be the D (5 bases). CDR1 and CDR2 (germline): LGHNT, FRNRAP. The CDR3 has 15 residues. V was cut by 0 bases and J by 5 bases, with 13 bases left in between. DNA for the CDR3: TGTGCTAGTGGTTTGGTACTCGGGACGGATACTGAAGCTTTCTTT. This codes for CASGLVLGTDTEAFF.

This clonotype has at least ten counts. The chain carries TRBV25-1 and TRBJ2-2; D is undetermined. The CDR3 contains 14 residues. Trimming left V 1 base short and J 3 bases short, with 6 bases between. Germline values: CDR1 MGHDK, CDR2 SYGVNS. CDR3: CASSESADTGELFF. In nucleotides, the CDR3 is TGTGCCAGCAGTGAATCGGCAGACACCGGGGAGCTGTTTTTT.

In this sample, this clonotype turned up a few times. The CDR3 nucleotides read TGTGCCAGCTCACTAACCGGGACAGGGGGCGCGCGCACTGAAGCTTTCTTT. Protein product: CASSLTGTGGARTEAFF. The chain joins TRBV18 to TRBJ1-1, with 12 bases matching TRBD1. Germline V gene lookup returns CDR1 KGHSH and CDR2 LQKENI. The CDR3 consists of 17 residues. Unmatched junction bases numbered 10, after V lost 4 bases and J lost 4 bases.

This clonotype was observed at least ten times. The chain's CDR3 is CSNRDRRSYEQYF. Here the CDR3 DNA reads TGCAGTAATCGGGACCGCCGCTCCTACGAGCAGTACTTC. The V call is TRBV20-1, the J call TRBJ2-7; D assignment may be TRBD1 or TRBD2 (5 bases each). V gave up 8 bases and J gave up 0 bases, with 14 bases separating them. The CDR3 loop spans 13 amino acids. Germline V gene sequence: CDR1 DFQATT, CDR2 SNEGSKA (reference sequence).

This clonotype has a count of ten or more. V is TRBV11-1 and J is TRBJ2-3; TRBD2 might be the D (5 bases). Germline V gives CDR1 SGHAT, CDR2 FQDESV (reference sequence). The germline V and J ends were trimmed by 5 bases and 5 bases, with 26 bases remaining between them. The CDR3 sequence is 18 residues long. This chain's CDR3 is CASSHPAVQTHSGDTQYF. In DNA form, the CDR3 reads TGTGCCAGCAGCCACCCGGCTGTTCAGACCCACAGCGGAGATACGCAGTATTTT.

The chain employs TRBV30 and TRBJ2-2, with 10 bases that match TRBD2. The germline V gene encodes CDR1 GTSNPN and CDR2 SVGIG (reference sequence). The length of the CDR3 is 16 residues. The V and J ends lost 5 bases and 7 bases, in that order; junction bases with no gene match: 13. This CDR3 reads CAWAAGGPSFGGELFF. DNA of the CDR3: TGTGCCTGGGCAGCGGGAGGGCCAAGTTTTGGCGGGGAGCTGTTTTTT.

Note on this clonotype: Its ends do not fully match the called genes, so a read error is possible. The V gene is TRBV7-7, the J gene TRBJ2-3; possible D gene TRBD2, 6 bases. The germline V gene encodes CDR1 SSHAT and CDR2 FNYEAQ (reference sequence). There are 15 residues in the CDR3. The CDR3: CASSLLRGMADTQYF. CDR3 nucleotides: TGTGCTAGCAGCTTACTTCGGGGGATGGCAGATACGCAGTATTTT.

This clonotype was detected ten times or more. The chain couples TRBV29-1 to TRBJ2-7; D gene uncertain. V lost 4 bases, J lost 0 bases, and 10 bases lay in between. This CDR3 has 13 residues. Germline loops: CDR1 SQVTM, CDR2 ANQGSEA. Written as DNA, the CDR3 is TGCAGCGTTGGAGGCAGGAGCTCCTACGAGCAGTACTTC. Protein sequence: CSVGGRSSYEQYF.

This clonotype was picked up many times. The CDR3 DNA reads as TGTGCCAGCAGCTTAGTGGAGACCGGGGAGCTGTTTTTT. Translated, it gives CASSLVETGELFF. This rearrangement joins TRBV7-6 to TRBJ2-2; D is ambiguous. Trimming shortened V by 1 base and J by 5 bases, and 5 bases separated the two germline ends. Germline CDR1 is SGHVS and CDR2 is FNYEAQ. The CDR3 covers 13 residues.

The sample holds many counts of this clonotype. The V call is TRBV5-1, the J call TRBJ2-1, with TRBD1 identical over 8 bases. Trimming removed 3 bases from V and 3 bases from J; junction bases left unmatched: 2. The CDR3 covers 14 residues. Germline CDR1 SGHRS, CDR2 YFSETQ. CDR3 protein: CASSWTGYYNEQFF. In DNA form, the CDR3 reads TGCGCCAGCAGCTGGACAGGGTACTACAATGAGCAGTTCTTC. Complete variable domain (other parts from reference TRBV5-1 and TRBJ2-1): KAGVTQTPRYLIKTRGQQVTLSCSPISGHRSVSWYQQTPGQGLQFLFEYFSETQRNKGNFPGRFSGRQFSNSRSEMNVSTLELGDSALYLCASSWTGYYNEQFFGPGTRLTVL.

The table lists this clonotype with a few counts. An end of the junction does not agree with germline; a read error may underlie this. The genes are TRBV24-1 and TRBJ2-1; 10 nucleotides agree with TRBD2. CDR1 KGHDR and CDR2 SFDVKD come from the germline V gene. This CDR3 comprises 14 residues. The CDR3 reads CATGEAGGEHEQFF. The CDR3 region has the DNA TGTGCCACCGGTGAAGCGGGAGGGGAGCATGAGCAGTTCTTC.

V is TRBV4-3 and J is TRBJ2-2; D ambiguous. V lost 6 bases to trimming and J lost 5 bases, with 7 bases between them. This CDR3 contains 12 residues. The V gene's germline CDR1 is LGHNA and CDR2 YSLEER. The CDR3 loop is CASRARTGELFF. The CDR3 DNA is TGCGCCAGCAGGGCCCGGACCGGGGAGCTGTTTTTT.

The table lists this clonotype with many counts. The J gene is TRBJ2-7, the V gene TRBV4-1; D not resolved. V was pared by 0 bases and J by 6 bases, with 18 bases between. The CDR3 spans 16 residues. Germline V gives CDR1 MGHRA, CDR2 YSYEKL. CDR3 amino acids: CASSQDKAIPFLEQYF. CDR3 bases: TGCGCCAGCAGCCAAGATAAGGCTATCCCCTTCCTCGAGCAGTACTTC.

This clonotype showed up many times. The chain couples TRBV9 to TRBJ2-5, with D perhaps matching TRBD1 or TRBD2 (5 bases each). The length of the CDR3 is 10 residues. Trimming removed 8 bases from V and 7 bases from J, with 9 bases in between. Germline V gives CDR1 SGDLS, CDR2 YYNGEE. The CDR3 spells CASGGRTQYF. The DNA of the CDR3 is TGTGCCAGTGGGGGAAGGACCCAGTACTTC.

The rearrangement joins TRBV4-1 to TRBJ2-7, with D tentatively TRBD1 (5 bases). Germline CDR1 is MGHRA and CDR2 is YSYEKL. The CDR3 runs 13 residues. Deletions cut 3 bases from V and 3 bases from J, with 9 bases between. The CDR3 DNA is TGCGCCAGCAGCCAGCACCAGGGCTACGAGCAGTACTTC. It translates to CASSQHQGYEQYF.

This clonotype has at least ten counts. The chain employs TRBV30 and TRBJ2-3; TRBD2 is a possible D gene (5 bases). The CDR3 is made up of 15 amino acids. The ends were cut back, 2 bases at V and 6 bases at J, with 18 bases in the middle. Looked up from germline, CDR1 is GTSNPN and CDR2 is SVGIG (reference sequence). The CDR3 here is CAWSLAGLVGDTQYF. Here the CDR3 DNA reads TGTGCCTGGAGTCTGGCGGGTCTGGTTGGGGATACGCAGTATTTT.

Many counts were recorded for this clonotype. The chain carries TRBV27 and TRBJ1-4; no reliable D call. The CDR3 runs to 14 residues. CDR1 MNHEY and CDR2 SMNVEV come from the germline V gene (reference sequence). V lost 3 bases, J lost 10 bases, and 15 bases lay in between. The chain's CDR3 is CASSFLAREAKLFF. The CDR3 DNA reads as TGTGCCAGCAGTTTCCTAGCAAGGGAAGCAAAACTGTTTTTT. Full variable domain (remainder filled in from reference TRBV27 and TRBJ1-4): EAQVTQNPRYLITVTGKKLTVTCSQNMNHEYMSWYRQDPGLGLRQIYYSMNVEVTDKGDVPEGYKVSRKEKRNFPLILESPSPNQTSLYFCASSFLAREAKLFFGSGTQLSVL.

This clonotype occurred many times. Sequence at one end of the junction differs from germline and may be a read error. The CDR3 protein is CASSVSGLAEDPAF. The CDR3 bases are TGTGCCAGCAGCGTCTCGGGGCTAGCGGAGGACCCAGCATTC. V gene TRBV9 combines with J gene TRBJ2-1, with 7 nucleotides matching TRBD2. The germline gives CDR1 SGDLS, CDR2 YYNGEE. The CDR3 runs to 14 residues.